This T cell receptor beta chain was retrieved from a study of shared clonotypes between healthy human individuals. General study findings and limits: It was expected that sequencing depth would affect clonotype sharing among donors.

Clones were sequenced by immunoSEQ multiplex PCR, and TCRdb holds only the in-frame ones, with some missing. This repertoire shows 330,000 or so clones, less than 85% found once; its top ten account for under 11%. This clone turned up a few times. Its antigen is undetermined. The sequence was collected from a young man in good health. The sample taken for sequencing was memory CD4+ T cells sorted from blood. The subset here: CD45RA-negative fraction.

Here the CDR3 DNA reads TGTGCCAGCAGACGTACCGGGGGCGGAGACACGCAGTATTTT. It encodes CASRRTGGGDTQYF. This chain joins TRBV7-3 and TRBJ2-3; the D gene could be TRBD1 or TRBD2 (6 bases each). Trimming stripped 6 bases from V and 9 bases from J, with 19 bases between. The CDR3 runs 14 residues. Germline CDR1 and CDR2: SGHTA and FQGTGA.